The 12 T cell receptor beta chains below come from one sample, sequenced in a study of T cell repertoires in cytomegalovirus infection. The antigens of these receptors remain unknown. TCRdb itself ran the reads through MiXCR, one entry per CDR3 protein. The profile shows over 100,000 distinct CDR3 sequences, about 30% of them singletons. The sequencing used CD8+ T cells from cultured PBMCs, collected from culture after CMV antigen stimulation. The receptors here all came from a human donor in good health (CMV status not recorded). Some clones in this sample may be carry-over from other donors' samples.

This clonotype was detected ten times or more. V is TRBV6-1 and J is TRBJ2-7; no reliable D call. The V end was cut by 2 bases, the J end by 2 bases, with 13 bases between. The CDR3 extends over 15 amino acids. The germline V gene encodes CDR1 MNHNS and CDR2 SASEGT. The CDR3 is CASSEPSGYTYEQYF. CDR3 bases: TGTGCCAGCAGTGAACCATCCGGGTACACCTACGAGCAGTACTTC.

The V and J genes are TRBV12-5 and TRBJ2-5; 9 bases match TRBD1. With 0 bases clipped from V and 4 bases from J, the junction kept 3 bases outside the gene matches. Germline V gives CDR1 LGHNT, CDR2 FRNRAP. This CDR3 has 15 amino acids. The chain's CDR3 is CASGLVSTGGETQYF. The DNA for the CDR3 is TGTGCTAGTGGTTTGGTATCGACAGGGGGAGAGACCCAGTACTTC. Complete variable domain (other parts from reference TRBV12-5 and TRBJ2-5): DARVTQTPRHKVTEMGQEVTMRCQPILGHNTVFWYRQTMMQGLELLAYFRNRAPLDDSGMPKDRFSAEMPDATLATLKIQPSEPRDSAVYFCASGLVSTGGETQYFGPGTRLLVL.

The chain combines TRBV5-6 with TRBJ2-7; 8 bases agree with TRBD1. Unmatched junction bases numbered 5, after V lost 1 base and J lost 5 bases. From germline, CDR1 is SGHDT and CDR2 YYEEEE. The CDR3 sequence is 14 residues long. The CDR3 region has the DNA TGTGCCAGCAGCTTGCCGGGACAGGTCCACGAGCAGTACGTC. Amino acid sequence: CASSLPGQVHEQYV.

There are a few counts of this clonotype. V usage is TRBV24-1 and J usage is TRBJ2-2, with D perhaps TRBD2 (6 bases). Germline V gene lookup returns CDR1 KGHDR and CDR2 SFDVKD. Deletions cut 6 bases from V and 1 base from J, with 11 bases between. This CDR3 spans 15 amino acids. CDR3 in DNA: TGTGCCACCAGTAGAGGAGCGGGGAACACCGGGGAGCTGTTTTTT. Its translation is CATSRGAGNTGELFF.

V gene TRBV5-6 combines with J gene TRBJ2-7, with D perhaps matching TRBD2 (6 bases). The CDR3 covers 13 residues. Germline V lookup: CDR1 SGHDT, CDR2 YYEEEE. The ends were cut back, 5 bases at V and 3 bases at J, with 12 bases in the middle. Here the CDR3 DNA reads TGTGCCAGCAGTGCGGGACCCCTCTACGAGCAGTACTTC. Translation: CASSAGPLYEQYF.

This clonotype was counted only a few times. This chain links TRBV2 with TRBJ1-3; D ambiguous. This CDR3 has 17 amino acids. Trimming took 2 bases from V and 0 from J, leaving 14 bases between them. Germline loops: CDR1 SNHLY, CDR2 FYNNEI. CDR3 bases: TGTGCCAGCAGTGAATTGGGCAAGCTGAGCTCTGGAAACACCATATATTTT. This gives the protein CASSELGKLSSGNTIYF.

The chain links TRBV27 to TRBJ2-6, with D perhaps TRBD1 or TRBD2 (5 bases each). The CDR3 runs to 17 residues. Per germline, CDR1 MNHEY and CDR2 SMNVEV (reference sequence). Trimming left V 0 bases short and J 2 bases short, with 11 bases between. The CDR3 bases are TGTGCCAGCAGTTTATCGTCCGGGGACGCTGGGGCCAACGTCCTGACTTTC. This codes for CASSLSSGDAGANVLTF.

There are a few counts of this clonotype. The chain has TRBV19 and TRBJ2-7; D may correspond to TRBD1 or TRBD2 (6 bases each). The CDR3 totals 15 residues. Trimming cost V 3 bases and J 0 bases, with 12 bases left between them. Looked up from germline, CDR1 is LNHDA and CDR2 is SQIVND (reference sequence). Written as DNA, the CDR3 is TGTGCCAGTAGTATCTCGGGGGCCAGCTCCTACGAGCAGTACTTC. Protein sequence: CASSISGASSYEQYF.

The chain is built from TRBV20-1 and TRBJ2-7, with D unresolved. From germline, CDR1 is DFQATT and CDR2 SNEGSKA (reference sequence). The CDR3 runs 12 residues. V was clipped by 5 bases and J by 3 bases, with 11 bases between them. The CDR3 protein is CSAPRDRYEQYF. CDR3 DNA sequence: TGCAGTGCTCCCCGAGATCGCTACGAGCAGTACTTC.

This clonotype was seen many times. The rearrangement links TRBV7-2 to TRBJ2-5; 9 bases line up with TRBD2. J lost 1 base, V lost 1 base, and 4 bases had no gene match. This CDR3 is built from 16 residues. Germline lookup yields CDR1 SGHTA and CDR2 FQGNSA. The CDR3 DNA is TGTGCCAGCAGCTTAGAGGTAGCGGGGGCCCAAGAGACCCAGTACTTC. Translating gives CASSLEVAGAQETQYF.

This rearrangement joins TRBV5-6 to TRBJ2-7, with 8 positions matching TRBD1. With 2 bases clipped from V and 7 bases from J, the junction kept 8 bases outside the gene matches. The germline gives CDR1 SGHDT, CDR2 YYEEEE. The length of the CDR3 is 14 residues. CDR3 DNA: TGTGCCAGCAGCTTTAGACAGGGGCTTGATGAGCAGTACTTC. Protein: CASSFRQGLDEQYF.

The sample holds a few counts of this clonotype. The chain uses TRBV14 and TRBJ2-1, with a tentative D call TRBD1 (6 bases). The CDR3 has 14 amino acids. Trimming stripped 2 bases from V and 5 bases from J, with 10 bases between. Germline V gene data show CDR1 as SGHDN and CDR2 as FVKESK. The CDR3: CASSQFRGDNEQFF. CDR3 coding DNA: TGTGCCAGCAGCCAATTCAGGGGAGACAATGAGCAGTTCTTC.